Listed below are T cell receptor beta chains from one sample, sequenced in a study of CD8+CD57+ T cells in acquired aplastic anemia. TCRdb redid the calling of the reads with MiXCR, one entry per CDR3 protein. The sample has around 180,000 distinct CDR3 sequences, about three fifths seen once. Sequenced: sorted CD4+, CD8+, or CD8+CD57+ T cells (not recorded which) from PBMCs. The receptors originated from a human donor in good health. The CDR3 runs from the conserved cysteine through the conserved F or W. D genes are given only for firm matches. The size entry is marked missing in some rows and otherwise reads once, few, many or a size class.

V: TRBV5-8
size: many
D: TRBD2
J: TRBJ2-2
CDR3: CASNPLAGGVANTGELFF
DNA: TGTGCCAGCAACCCTCTAGCGGGAGGAGTCGCGAACACCGGGGAGCTGTTTTTT

V: TRBV25-1
size: -
D: -
J: TRBJ2-6
CDR3: CASSEWTVKRSGANVLTF
DNA: TGTGCCAGCAGTGAATGGACTGTCAAAAGATCTGGGGCCAACGTCCTGACTTTC

V: TRBV20-1
size: -
D: TRBD1
J: TRBJ2-7
CDR3: CSASGLGRGHGDEQYF
DNA: TGCAGTGCTAGTGGGTTGGGCAGGGGGCACGGCGACGAGCAGTACTTC

V: TRBV5-4
size: few
D: -
J: TRBJ2-7
CDR3: CASSSPGTHYEQYF
DNA: TGTGCCAGCAGCTCCCCCGGGACCCACTACGAGCAGTACTTC

V: TRBV10-3
size: -
D: TRBD1
J: TRBJ2-7
CDR3: CAIKRQGEYEQYF
DNA: TGTGCCATCAAGAGGCAGGGGGAGTACGAGCAGTACTTC

V: TRBV6-6
size: many
D: -
J: TRBJ1-1
CDR3: CASSSRRVEAFF
DNA: TGTGCCAGCAGTTCCAGGAGGGTTGAAGCTTTCTTT

V: TRBV7-3
size: -
D: TRBD1
J: TRBJ1-2
CDR3: CASSWTGEGGYTF
DNA: TGTGCCAGCAGCTGGACAGGAGAAGGGGGCTACACCTTT

V: TRBV15
size: -
D: -
J: TRBJ2-5
CDR3: CATSRDRGQETQYF
DNA: TGTGCCACCAGCAGGGATCGGGGGCAAGAGACCCAGTACTTC

V: TRBV12-3/TRBV12-4
size: -
D: -
J: TRBJ2-7
CDR3: CASSLMPYEQYF
DNA: TGTGCCAGCAGTTTGATGCCCTACGAGCAGTACTTC

V: TRBV5-5
size: once
D: TRBD2
J: TRBJ2-5
CDR3: CASSLSGSARKTQYF
DNA: TGTGCCAGCAGCTTGAGCGGGAGTGCTCGCAAGACCCAGTACTTC

V: TRBV5-6
size: many
D: -
J: TRBJ1-1
CDR3: CASSSPHEDEAFF
DNA: TGTGCCAGCAGCTCCCCGCATGAGGATGAAGCTTTCTTT

V: TRBV11-3
size: -
D: -
J: TRBJ2-1
CDR3: CASSLRGASSYNEQFF
DNA: TGTGCCAGCAGCTTAAGGGGCGCGAGCTCCTACAATGAGCAGTTCTTC

V: TRBV7-2
size: -
D: -
J: TRBJ2-1
CDR3: CASIPFRLGHNEQFF
DNA: TGTGCCAGCATCCCTTTCAGGCTGGGGCACAATGAGCAGTTCTTC

V: TRBV24-1
size: -
D: -
J: TRBJ2-2
CDR3: CATSDPAVKAGELFF
DNA: TGTGCCACCAGTGACCCGGCAGTCAAGGCCGGGGAGCTGTTTTTT

V: TRBV16
size: few
D: -
J: TRBJ2-1
CDR3: CASSQGYGVNEQFF
DNA: TGTGCCAGCAGCCAAGGCTATGGCGTAAATGAGCAGTTCTTC

V: TRBV14
size: many
D: -
J: TRBJ2-2
CDR3: CASSQEKSGELFF
DNA: TGTGCCAGCAGCCAAGAGAAGAGCGGGGAGCTGTTTTTT

V: TRBV2
size: -
D: -
J: TRBJ1-5
CDR3: CASSDWGPNQPQHF
DNA: TGTGCCAGCAGTGATTGGGGCCCCAATCAGCCCCAGCATTTT

V: TRBV7-2
size: -
D: TRBD2
J: TRBJ2-7
CDR3: CASSLALAGDRGYEQYF
DNA: TGTGCCAGCAGCTTAGCTCTAGCGGGAGATAGAGGCTACGAGCAGTACTTC

V: TRBV19
size: -
D: TRBD1
J: TRBJ2-6
CDR3: CASTGQGGTGANVLTF
DNA: TGTGCCAGTACGGGACAGGGAGGAACTGGGGCCAACGTCCTGACTTTC

V: TRBV20-1
size: -
D: TRBD2
J: TRBJ2-5
CDR3: CSARGTSGRSRDTQYF
DNA: TGCAGTGCTAGGGGGACTAGCGGGAGATCAAGAGACACCCAGTACTTC

V: TRBV20-1
size: -
D: -
J: TRBJ2-7
CDR3: CSARVRGSSYEQYF
DNA: TGCAGTGCTAGAGTTAGGGGGAGCTCCTACGAGCAGTACTTC

V: TRBV9
size: -
D: TRBD2
J: TRBJ2-3
CDR3: CASSLGLAGWDEQYF
DNA: TGTGCCAGCAGCTTGGGACTAGCGGGGTGGGATGAGCAGTATTTT

V: TRBV20-1
size: -
D: TRBD2
J: TRBJ2-2
CDR3: CSARVPGGLNTGELFF
DNA: TGCAGTGCTAGAGTACCGGGAGGTTTGAACACCGGGGAGCTGTTTTTT

V: TRBV6-5
size: -
D: -
J: TRBJ2-5
CDR3: CASRGAGAGLETQYF
DNA: TGTGCCAGCAGGGGCGCGGGGGCCGGATTGGAGACCCAGTACTTC

V: TRBV19
size: -
D: TRBD2
J: TRBJ2-3
CDR3: CASSTGLAATDTRYF
DNA: TGTGCCAGTAGTACCGGACTAGCGGCCACAGATACGCGGTATTTT

V: TRBV30
size: many
D: -
J: TRBJ1-1
CDR3: CARRANTEAFF
DNA: TGTGCCCGGAGGGCGAACACTGAAGCTTTCTTT

V: TRBV9
size: few
D: -
J: TRBJ2-7
CDR3: CASSAAGSEQYF
DNA: TGTGCCAGCAGCGCCGCCGGTAGCGAGCAGTACTTC

V: TRBV4-1
size: many
D: TRBD2
J: TRBJ2-1
CDR3: CASSPLTSGRSYNEQFF
DNA: TGCGCCAGCAGCCCCCTGACTAGCGGGAGGTCCTACAATGAGCAGTTCTTC

V: TRBV20-1
size: -
D: TRBD2
J: TRBJ2-3
CDR3: CSARVGTSADTQYF
DNA: TGCAGTGCTAGAGTTGGGACTAGCGCAGATACGCAGTATTTT

V: TRBV10-3
size: once
D: TRBD2
J: TRBJ2-7
CDR3: CAISTSGSYEQYF
DNA: TGTGCCATATCCACTAGCGGCTCCTACGAGCAGTACTTC

V: TRBV2
size: -
D: -
J: TRBJ1-6
CDR3: CAIAGGDYNSPLHF
DNA: TGTGCCATCGCTGGGGGGGACTATAATTCACCCCTCCACTTT

V: TRBV6-5
size: many
D: -
J: TRBJ2-7
CDR3: CASSYGSGYEQYF
DNA: TGTGCCAGCAGTTACGGATCGGGGTACGAGCAGTACTTC

V: TRBV14
size: once
D: TRBD2
J: TRBJ2-7
CDR3: CASSPFEVGGASEQYF
DNA: TGTGCCAGCAGCCCGTTCGAGGTCGGGGGGGCCTCGGAGCAGTACTTC

V: TRBV10-2
size: -
D: -
J: TRBJ2-3
CDR3: CASRRGGLDTQYF
DNA: TGTGCCAGCAGGAGGGGCGGTTTGGATACGCAGTATTTT

V: TRBV7-9
size: few
D: -
J: TRBJ2-7
CDR3: CASSLAGGEQYF
DNA: TGTGCCAGCAGCTTAGCTGGGGGCGAGCAGTACTTC

V: TRBV10-3
size: -
D: TRBD2
J: TRBJ2-5
CDR3: CAISKLAGGGETQYF
DNA: TGTGCCATCAGTAAACTAGCGGGGGGCGGGGAGACCCAGTACTTC

V: TRBV2
size: -
D: -
J: TRBJ2-1
CDR3: CASSGVQGKNEQFF
DNA: TGTGCCAGCAGTGGGGTGCAGGGGAAGAATGAGCAGTTCTTC

V: TRBV12-5
size: many
D: -
J: TRBJ2-5
CDR3: CASGQGGETQYF
DNA: TGTGCTAGTGGGCAGGGAGGAGAGACCCAGTACTTC

V: TRBV2
size: once
D: -
J: TRBJ1-4
CDR3: CANAPFHRDGEKLFF
DNA: TGTGCCAACGCACCATTTCACCGGGACGGGGAAAAACTGTTTTTT

V: TRBV2
size: -
D: -
J: TRBJ1-2
CDR3: CASEGRAGGYTF
DNA: TGTGCCAGCGAGGGCAGGGCGGGTGGCTACACCTTC

V: TRBV29-1
size: -
D: TRBD1
J: TRBJ1-6
CDR3: CSVTTGSDNSPLHF
DNA: TGCAGCGTTACGACAGGGTCGGATAATTCACCCCTCCACTTT

V: TRBV30
size: many
D: -
J: TRBJ1-1
CDR3: CAWSVGTNTEAFF
DNA: TGTGCCTGGAGTGTAGGGACGAACACTGAAGCTTTCTTT

V: TRBV20-1
size: -
D: -
J: TRBJ2-5
CDR3: CSARRRHQETQYF
DNA: TGCAGTGCTAGGAGGCGGCACCAAGAGACCCAGTACTTC